The 18 T cell receptor beta chains presented below share a single source sample, sequenced in a study of response to subunit inactivated influenza vaccine. A single record per CDR3 protein comes from TCRdb applying MiXCR to the RT-PCR reads. The table lists about 780,000 distinct CDR3 sequences, roughly 18% of them singletons. The material was PBMCs from blood, obtained more than 4 days after vaccination. These receptors were obtained from a man in his fifties or sixties who received an inactivated influenza vaccine.

The chain joins TRBV5-1 to TRBJ2-2; 8 bases fit TRBD2. Germline CDR1 is SGHRS and CDR2 is YFSETQ. Trimming took 4 bases from V and 2 from J; bases not matched to a gene: 7. This CDR3 contains 16 residues. The CDR3: CASSPTGGSNTGELFF. CDR3 in DNA: TGCGCCAGCAGCCCTACGGGGGGGAGCAACACCGGGGAGCTGTTTTTT.

This clonotype was found many times. The chain couples TRBV5-1 to TRBJ1-4; TRBD1 might be the D (6 bases). Germline V gene data show CDR1 as SGHRS and CDR2 as YFSETQ. This CDR3 has 15 amino acids. The V end was cut by 4 bases, the J end by 8 bases, with 18 bases between. The CDR3 nucleotides are TGCGCCAGCAGCCCCGAGTCCAGGGGAGGAGAAAAACTGTTTTTT. Protein product: CASSPESRGGEKLFF.

This clonotype was detected only a few times. This sequence joins TRBV10-1 and TRBJ2-3; 8 bases match TRBD1. The CDR3 is 16 amino acids. Trimming cost V 4 bases and J 1 base; bases outside gene matches: 7. Per germline, CDR1 WNHNN and CDR2 SYGVQD (reference sequence). In DNA, the CDR3 is TGCGCCAGCAGTGCTGGGACAGGCTTTGGCACAGATACGCAGTATTTT. Its protein is CASSAGTGFGTDTQYF.

This clonotype occurred a few times. The chain joins TRBV12-3 or TRBV12-4 to TRBJ2-3; D might be TRBD1 (7 bases). CDR3 length equals 16 residues. V was shortened by 4 bases and J by 1 base, with 15 bases between the two germline ends. The CDR3, as DNA: TGTGCCAGCAGTTCCATACAGGGGACTGGCACAGATACGCAGTATTTT. This sequence encodes CASSSIQGTGTDTQYF.

The chain carries TRBV4-1 and TRBJ2-5, with TRBD2 matching over 10 bases. The V segment lost 2 bases and the J segment 1 base; nucleotides outside the gene matches: 4. Germline-derived CDR1 and CDR2 are MGHRA and YSYEKL. CDR3 length: 16 amino acids. The CDR3 nucleotides are TGCGCCAGCAGCCAATTAGCGGGAGGCGTCCAAGAGACCCAGTACTTC. The encoded protein is CASSQLAGGVQETQYF.

Only one count was recorded for this clonotype. The chain has TRBV20-1 and TRBJ2-3; TRBD2 agrees at 11 bases. The CDR3 has 17 amino acids. Germline CDR1 is DFQATT and CDR2 is SNEGSKA (reference sequence). V lost 3 bases and J lost 4; bases outside the gene matches: 12. The CDR3 DNA reads as TGCAGTGCTAGTGGGCTAGCGGGGGGCGGCCGAGCAGATACGCAGTATTTT. This encodes CSASGLAGGGRADTQYF.

This clonotype was seen a handful of times. CDR3 DNA sequence: TGTGCCAGCAGTTATCTCAGGGGGTTGGAGACCCAGTACTTC. Its translation: CASSYLRGLETQYF. V gene TRBV6-5 combines with J gene TRBJ2-5; 7 positions match TRBD1. Germline CDR1 is MNHEY and CDR2 is SVGAGI. V shed 3 bases and J 5 bases; nucleotides not matched to a gene: 6. This CDR3 comprises 14 residues.

The rearrangement joins TRBV10-2 to TRBJ2-3, with a tentative D call TRBD1 (6 bases). Germline CDR1 is WSHSY and CDR2 is SAAADI. V lost 7 bases and J 0 bases, leaving 11 bases between the germline ends. The CDR3 sequence is 14 residues long. The CDR3 loop is CASMWTASTDTQYF. The DNA of the CDR3 is TGCGCCAGCATGTGGACAGCTAGCACAGATACGCAGTATTTT.

This clonotype was recorded a few times. This sequence joins TRBV28 and TRBJ2-1; TRBD1 matches 8 bases. Germline V gene lookup returns CDR1 MDHEN and CDR2 SYDVKM. V was pared by 4 bases and J by 6 bases, with 5 bases of the junction left unmatched. The CDR3 sequence is 14 residues long. CDR3 protein: CASSSPQGVNEQFF. CDR3 nucleotides: TGTGCCAGCAGTTCCCCACAGGGGGTCAATGAGCAGTTCTTC.

The V and J genes are TRBV7-9 and TRBJ1-2; 8 bases are shared with TRBD1. The CDR3 runs to 15 residues. Germline V gives CDR1 SEHNR, CDR2 FQNEAQ (reference sequence). V shed 1 base and J 5 bases; nucleotides not matched to a gene: 6. The CDR3 region is CASSLVMQGAYGYTF. CDR3 coding DNA: TGTGCCAGCAGCTTAGTGATGCAGGGGGCATATGGCTACACCTTC.

The chain recombines TRBV28 with TRBJ1-5, with a weak D call TRBD1 (5 bases). CDR3 length equals 15 residues. Germline V gene sequence: CDR1 MDHEN, CDR2 SYDVKM. Trimming removed 3 bases from V and 6 bases from J, with 15 bases in between. The CDR3 loop reads CASSFYGGLGQPQHF. CDR3 in DNA: TGTGCCAGCAGTTTTTATGGGGGTCTGGGTCAGCCCCAGCATTTT.

The chain couples TRBV5-1 to TRBJ2-5; D is perhaps TRBD1 or TRBD2 (5 bases each). Between the trimmed V and J ends, which lost 4 bases and 5 bases, there was a span of 12 bases. The germline gives CDR1 SGHRS, CDR2 YFSETQ. The CDR3 has 13 amino acids. DNA for the CDR3: TGCGCCAGCAGCCATGGGACGGTGGAGACCCAGTACTTC. It encodes CASSHGTVETQYF.

This clonotype was observed a handful of times. The V gene is TRBV29-1, the J gene TRBJ1-2; 11 nucleotides align to TRBD1. The V segment lost 3 bases and the J segment 7 bases; nucleotides outside the gene matches: 13. The CDR3 extends over 16 amino acids. CDR1 is SQVTM and CDR2 is ANQGSEA in the germline V gene. Here the CDR3 reads CSVDGGGQGASGGYTF. The CDR3 DNA reads as TGCAGCGTTGATGGGGGAGGACAGGGGGCATCAGGTGGCTACACCTTC.

Written as DNA, the CDR3 is TGTGCCAGCAGTTACGACAGGGATGATTACGAGCAGTACTTC. Protein: CASSYDRDDYEQYF. This chain uses TRBV6-5 with TRBJ2-7, with TRBD1 identical over 7 bases. J gave up 4 bases and V 2 bases, and 5 bases lay outside the gene matches. Germline CDR1 reads MNHEY; CDR2 reads SVGAGI. The CDR3 sequence is 14 residues long.

This chain connects TRBV6-1 to TRBJ1-5; 8 bases agree with TRBD1. The V and J ends lost 4 bases and 2 bases, in that order; junction bases with no gene match: 4. CDR1 and CDR2 from the germline V gene are MNHNS and SASEGT. CDR3 length: 15 residues. CDR3 nucleotides: TGTGCCAGCAGTGTGGACAGGGTAGGCAATCAGCCCCAGCATTTT. It specifies CASSVDRVGNQPQHF.

The chain combines TRBV4-2 with TRBJ2-6; D is ambiguous. This CDR3 has 16 residues. The V end was cut by 0 bases, the J end by 1 base, with 7 bases between. The germline V gene encodes CDR1 LGHNA and CDR2 YNFKEQ. This chain's CDR3 is CASSQDQQSGANVLTF. The CDR3 DNA reads TGTGCCAGCAGCCAAGATCAACAGTCTGGGGCCAACGTCCTGACTTTC.

This clonotype has only a few counts. This chain joins TRBV5-1 and TRBJ2-3; 14 bases map to TRBD2. The CDR3 runs to 17 residues. Germline CDR1 is SGHRS and CDR2 is YFSETQ. Trimming cost V 4 bases and J 2 bases; bases outside gene matches: 6. CDR3: CASSPGLAGVYTDTQYF. The DNA of the CDR3 is TGCGCCAGCAGCCCGGGACTAGCGGGGGTTTACACAGATACGCAGTATTTT.

This clonotype occurred many times. This chain joins TRBV6-6 and TRBJ2-7; D unresolved. The CDR3 covers 13 residues. The germline V and J ends were trimmed by 6 bases and 2 bases, with 11 bases remaining between them. Germline V CDR1 and CDR2: MNHNY, SVGAGI (reference sequence). CDR3 in amino acids: CASSLLLAYEQYF. The CDR3 bases are TGTGCCAGCAGCCTACTCTTAGCCTACGAGCAGTACTTC.